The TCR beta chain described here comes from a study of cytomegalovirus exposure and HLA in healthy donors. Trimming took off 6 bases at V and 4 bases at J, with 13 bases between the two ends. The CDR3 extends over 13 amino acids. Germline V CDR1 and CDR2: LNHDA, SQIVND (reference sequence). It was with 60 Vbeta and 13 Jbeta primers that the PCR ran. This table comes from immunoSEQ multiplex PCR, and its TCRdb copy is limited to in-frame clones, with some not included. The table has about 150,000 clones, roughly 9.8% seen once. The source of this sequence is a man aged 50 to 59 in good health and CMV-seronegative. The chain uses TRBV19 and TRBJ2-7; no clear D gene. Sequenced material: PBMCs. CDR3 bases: TGTGCCAGTAGACCCCAAACGGAGTACGAGCAGTACTTC. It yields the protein CASRPQTEYEQYF. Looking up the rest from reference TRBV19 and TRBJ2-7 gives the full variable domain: DGGITQSPKYLFRKEGQNVTLSCEQNLNHDAMYWYRQDPGQGLRLIYYSQIVNDFQKGDIAEGYSVSREKKESFPLTVTSAQKNPTAFYLCASRPQTEYEQYFGPGTRLTVT.